This T cell receptor (beta chain) was captured in a study of blood T cell repertoires in COVID-19. Sequenced by immunoSEQ multiplex PCR; TCRdb stores in-frame clones only, minus some. The table includes 85,000 to 100,000 clones, 90% detected once. This CDR3 has 14 residues. Germline CDR1 reads SGHRS; CDR2 reads YFSETQ. V dropped 5 bases and J dropped 0 bases, with 8 bases sitting between them. This clone has only one observation. Sequencing used peripheral blood. The chain uses TRBV5-1 and TRBJ2-2; D is ambiguous. This sequence was found in a man between 60 and 70 years old with acute or convalescent COVID-19. The CDR3 DNA follows: TGCGCCAGCAGTGATAGTGCGAACACCGGGGAGCTGTTTTTT. Its translation is CASSDSANTGELFF.